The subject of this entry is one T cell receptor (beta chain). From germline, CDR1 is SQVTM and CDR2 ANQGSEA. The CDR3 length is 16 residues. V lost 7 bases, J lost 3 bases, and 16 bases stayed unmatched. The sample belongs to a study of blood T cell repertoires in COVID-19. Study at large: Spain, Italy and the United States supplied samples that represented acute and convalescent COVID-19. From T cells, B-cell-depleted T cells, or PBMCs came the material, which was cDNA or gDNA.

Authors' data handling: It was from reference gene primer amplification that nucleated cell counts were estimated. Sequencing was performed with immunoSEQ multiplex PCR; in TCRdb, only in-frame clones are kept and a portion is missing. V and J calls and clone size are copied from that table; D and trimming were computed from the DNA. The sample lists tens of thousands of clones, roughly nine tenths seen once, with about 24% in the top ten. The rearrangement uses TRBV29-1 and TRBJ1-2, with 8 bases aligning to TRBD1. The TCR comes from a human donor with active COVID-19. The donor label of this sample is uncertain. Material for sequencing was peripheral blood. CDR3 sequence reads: CSANYRGGGEYYGYTF. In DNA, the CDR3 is TGCAGCGCCAATTACAGGGGGGGCGGTGAATACTATGGCTACACCTTC.